A selection of T cell receptor beta chains follows, all from one sample in a study of blood T cell repertoires in COVID-19. Libraries were prepared by immunoSEQ multiplex PCR; TCRdb keeps only in-frame clonotypes and omits some of them. The sample lists approximately 380,000 clones; roughly 91% were seen once. Sequencing input: PBMCs or T cells enriched from blood (not recorded which). These receptors were collected from a woman aged 18 to 35 who had recovered from COVID-19. Both conserved end residues are part of each CDR3. The D gene is left open where the match is weak. Not every row has a clone size; where given, it reads once, few, many or a size class.

d_call j_call v_call clone_size cdr3_aa cdr3_nt
TRBD1 TRBJ1-5 TRBV4-1 NA CASSNAGTGNQPQHF TGCGCCAGCAGCAACGCCGGGACAGGGAATCAGCCCCAGCATTTT
TRBD1 TRBJ2-2 TRBV13 NA CASSLGLGQGNTGELFF TGTGCCAGCAGCTTAGGATTGGGACAGGGGAACACCGGGGAGCTGTTTTTT
NA TRBJ1-6 TRBV4-3 NA CASSQVGRDSPLHF TGCGCCAGCAGCCAAGTTGGCAGGGATTCACCCCTCCACTTT
NA TRBJ1-2 TRBV2 NA CASRGGTYLLANYGYTF TGTGCCAGCAGGGGCGGGACCTACCTACTAGCTAACTATGGCTACACCTTC
NA TRBJ1-3 TRBV11-3 NA CASSLQGGNTIYF TGTGCCAGCAGCTTACAGGGTGGAAACACCATATATTTT
NA TRBJ1-1 TRBV7-6 NA CASSLQEGMNTEAFF TGTGCCAGCAGCTTACAGGAGGGGATGAACACTGAAGCTTTCTTT
TRBD2 TRBJ2-3 TRBV19 NA CASSPGGSTDTQYF TGTGCCAGTAGTCCGGGGGGTAGCACAGATACGCAGTATTTT
NA TRBJ1-1 TRBV27 once CASSFAGNTEAFF TGTGCCAGCAGTTTTGCGGGGAACACTGAAGCTTTCTTT
TRBD1 TRBJ2-7 TRBV4-3 NA CASSPGQGLYEQYF TGCGCCAGCAGCCCGGGACAGGGTCTCTACGAGCAGTACTTC
NA TRBJ1-5 TRBV19 NA CASSTGIPYSNQPQHF TGTGCCAGTAGTACCGGGATACCCTATAGCAATCAGCCCCAGCATTTT
NA TRBJ1-5 TRBV7-9 NA CASSLDRDGDQPQHF TGTGCCAGCAGCTTAGACAGGGATGGGGATCAGCCCCAGCATTTT
NA TRBJ1-4 TRBV3-1/TRBV3-2 NA CASSQDPGANEKLFF TGTGCCAGCAGCCAAGATCCGGGAGCTAATGAAAAACTGTTTTTT
TRBD1 TRBJ1-6 TRBV4-1 NA CASSQGSSGQNSPLHF TGCGCCAGCAGCCAAGGATCCTCGGGACAGAATTCACCCCTCCACTTT
TRBD1 TRBJ1-1 TRBV5-1 NA CASSLTEGATEAFF TGCGCCAGCAGCCTAACGGAGGGGGCCACTGAAGCTTTCTTT
NA TRBJ1-1 TRBV9 NA CASSTRTVNTEAFF TGTGCCAGCAGCACCCGGACTGTGAACACTGAAGCTTTCTTT
TRBD1 TRBJ2-7 TRBV4-3 NA CASSQVFAGTGRSYEQYF TGCGCCAGCAGCCAAGTATTCGCAGGGACAGGACGTTCCTACGAGCAGTACTTC
NA TRBJ1-5 TRBV19 NA CASSVQGIQPQHF TGTGCCAGTAGTGTACAGGGAATCCAGCCCCAGCATTTT
TRBD2 TRBJ2-7 TRBV15 NA CATSRDPTSGGLVYEQYF TGTGCCACCAGCAGAGATCCGACTAGCGGGGGGCTCGTCTACGAGCAGTACTTC
TRBD1 TRBJ1-2 TRBV3-1/TRBV3-2 NA CASTSTGRGYGYTF TGTGCCAGCACCTCGACAGGGCGGGGCTATGGCTACACCTTC
TRBD1 TRBJ1-1 TRBV19 NA CASSTLPGGENTEAFF TGTGCCAGTAGTACTCTTCCAGGGGGCGAGAACACTGAAGCTTTCTTT
TRBD1 TRBJ1-4 TRBV5-1 once CASTGATGATNEKLFF TGCGCCAGCACGGGGGCGACAGGGGCAACTAATGAAAAACTGTTTTTT
NA TRBJ1-1 TRBV6-5 NA CASSYSLGAGTEAFF TGTGCCAGCAGTTACTCTCTGGGGGCTGGGACTGAAGCTTTCTTT
NA TRBJ1-2 TRBV6-2/TRBV6-3 NA CASSYWEDGYTF TGTGCCAGCAGTTACTGGGAGGATGGCTACACCTTC
TRBD1 TRBJ2-3 TRBV9 NA CASSEGQGRKDTQYF TGTGCCAGCAGCGAGGGACAGGGGAGGAAAGATACGCAGTATTTT
NA TRBJ1-3 TRBV1 NA CTSKNTGAKGNTIYF TGCACCAGCAAAAACACAGGGGCGAAAGGAAACACCATATATTTT
TRBD1 TRBJ2-7 TRBV19 NA CASSPGTVGKQYF TGTGCCAGTAGTCCAGGGACAGTGGGGAAGCAGTACTTC
TRBD1 TRBJ2-1 TRBV2 once CASRAGTGSYNEQFF TGTGCCAGCAGAGCCGGGACAGGCTCCTACAATGAGCAGTTCTTC
TRBD2 TRBJ2-3 TRBV7-6 NA CASSLSGGATDTQYF TGTGCCAGCAGCTTAAGCGGGGGGGCCACAGATACGCAGTATTTT
TRBD1 TRBJ1-5 TRBV18 NA CASSSTGNSNQPQHF TGTGCCAGCTCATCGACAGGGAATAGCAATCAGCCCCAGCATTTT
NA TRBJ1-5 TRBV12-2 NA CASRPVREPQHF TGTGCAAGTCGCCCGGTGCGGGAGCCCCAGCATTTT
NA TRBJ1-4 TRBV11-2 NA CASSLALPGGNNEKLFF TGTGCCAGCAGCTTAGCCCTTCCGGGGGGGAATAATGAAAAACTGTTTTTT
NA TRBJ1-4 TRBV28 NA CASEPGATNEKLFF TGTGCCAGCGAACCAGGGGCGACTAATGAAAAACTGTTTTTT
NA TRBJ1-4 TRBV5-4 NA CASSLRGGRLNEKLFF TGTGCCAGCAGCTTGAGGGGGGGACGGCTTAATGAAAAACTGTTTTTT
TRBD1 TRBJ2-5 TRBV19 NA CASSSPRQGHYQETQYF TGTGCCAGTAGTTCCCCGAGACAGGGGCACTACCAAGAGACCCAGTACTTC
NA TRBJ1-5 TRBV7-8 NA CASSLIETSSNQPQHF TGTGCCAGCAGCTTAATTGAGACTTCGAGCAATCAGCCCCAGCATTTT
NA TRBJ2-7 TRBV19 NA CATSNQGPYEQYF TGTGCCACCTCAAACCAGGGCCCCTACGAGCAGTACTTC
TRBD2 TRBJ2-7 TRBV11-2 NA CASSPQRGTYEQYF TGTGCCAGCAGCCCCCAGCGGGGCACCTACGAGCAGTACTTC
NA TRBJ1-6 TRBV10-3 NA CAISDTGSSYNSPLHF TGTGCCATCAGTGACACAGGGAGCTCCTATAATTCACCCCTCCACTTT
NA TRBJ1-1 TRBV10-1 NA CASSKRSRVLMNTEAFF TGCGCCAGCAGTAAAAGATCCAGGGTGCTAATGAACACTGAAGCTTTCTTT
NA TRBJ1-2 TRBV6-2/TRBV6-3 NA CASSYKYLYGYTF TGTGCCAGCAGTTACAAATATCTCTATGGCTACACCTTC
NA TRBJ2-1 TRBV18 once CASSPSNEQFF TGTGCCAGCTCACCCTCCAATGAGCAGTTCTTC
NA TRBJ1-2 TRBV24-1 NA CATSDNLNYGYTF TGTGCCACCAGTGATAACTTAAACTATGGCTACACCTTC
NA TRBJ1-1 TRBV5-6 NA CASSLGGRATEAFF TGTGCCAGCAGCCTAGGGGGACGGGCCACTGAAGCTTTCTTT
NA TRBJ1-6 TRBV7-2 NA CASSLVGGVGTGSPLHF TGTGCCAGCAGCCTCGTCGGGGGGGTAGGAACTGGTTCACCCCTCCACTTT
NA TRBJ2-3 TRBV5-6 NA CASSLPSGSTDTQYF TGTGCCAGCAGCTTGCCCTCAGGGAGCACAGATACGCAGTATTTT
TRBD2 TRBJ2-3 TRBV7-3 NA CASSGAGGRADTQYF TGTGCCAGCAGCGGAGCGGGGGGGAGGGCAGATACGCAGTATTTT
NA TRBJ2-7 TRBV30 few CAWSVDSYEQYF TGTGCCTGGAGTGTAGACAGCTACGAGCAGTACTTC
NA TRBJ1-2 TRBV7-9 NA CASSLGQVTNYGYTF TGTGCCAGCAGCTTAGGACAGGTTACTAACTATGGCTACACCTTC
TRBD1 TRBJ2-1 TRBV7-3 NA CASSPTGTGDNEQFF TGTGCCAGCAGCCCAACCGGGACAGGCGACAATGAGCAGTTCTTC
NA TRBJ2-2 TRBV7-2 NA CASSLEAAGELFF TGTGCCAGCAGCTTAGAAGCGGCCGGGGAGCTGTTTTTT
NA TRBJ2-7 TRBV25-1 once CASSDTSYEQYF TGTGCCAGCAGTGATACAAGCTACGAGCAGTACTTC
TRBD1 TRBJ1-1 TRBV9 NA CASSPDRGMYTEAFF TGTGCCAGCAGCCCCGACAGGGGTATGTACACTGAAGCTTTCTTT
NA TRBJ1-6 TRBV25-1 NA CASSESGTGTSPLHF TGTGCCAGCAGTGAATCCGGGACTGGGACTTCACCCCTCCACTTT
NA TRBJ1-2 TRBV7-9 NA CASSERQSNYGYTF TGTGCCAGCAGCGAACGACAGTCTAACTATGGCTACACCTTC
NA TRBJ2-7 TRBV6-5 NA CASSYVRDGEQYF TGTGCCAGCAGTTACGTCAGGGATGGCGAGCAGTACTTC
NA TRBJ2-7 TRBV9 NA CARSVVGGADEQYF TGCGCCCGCAGCGTAGTGGGGGGGGCGGACGAGCAGTACTTC